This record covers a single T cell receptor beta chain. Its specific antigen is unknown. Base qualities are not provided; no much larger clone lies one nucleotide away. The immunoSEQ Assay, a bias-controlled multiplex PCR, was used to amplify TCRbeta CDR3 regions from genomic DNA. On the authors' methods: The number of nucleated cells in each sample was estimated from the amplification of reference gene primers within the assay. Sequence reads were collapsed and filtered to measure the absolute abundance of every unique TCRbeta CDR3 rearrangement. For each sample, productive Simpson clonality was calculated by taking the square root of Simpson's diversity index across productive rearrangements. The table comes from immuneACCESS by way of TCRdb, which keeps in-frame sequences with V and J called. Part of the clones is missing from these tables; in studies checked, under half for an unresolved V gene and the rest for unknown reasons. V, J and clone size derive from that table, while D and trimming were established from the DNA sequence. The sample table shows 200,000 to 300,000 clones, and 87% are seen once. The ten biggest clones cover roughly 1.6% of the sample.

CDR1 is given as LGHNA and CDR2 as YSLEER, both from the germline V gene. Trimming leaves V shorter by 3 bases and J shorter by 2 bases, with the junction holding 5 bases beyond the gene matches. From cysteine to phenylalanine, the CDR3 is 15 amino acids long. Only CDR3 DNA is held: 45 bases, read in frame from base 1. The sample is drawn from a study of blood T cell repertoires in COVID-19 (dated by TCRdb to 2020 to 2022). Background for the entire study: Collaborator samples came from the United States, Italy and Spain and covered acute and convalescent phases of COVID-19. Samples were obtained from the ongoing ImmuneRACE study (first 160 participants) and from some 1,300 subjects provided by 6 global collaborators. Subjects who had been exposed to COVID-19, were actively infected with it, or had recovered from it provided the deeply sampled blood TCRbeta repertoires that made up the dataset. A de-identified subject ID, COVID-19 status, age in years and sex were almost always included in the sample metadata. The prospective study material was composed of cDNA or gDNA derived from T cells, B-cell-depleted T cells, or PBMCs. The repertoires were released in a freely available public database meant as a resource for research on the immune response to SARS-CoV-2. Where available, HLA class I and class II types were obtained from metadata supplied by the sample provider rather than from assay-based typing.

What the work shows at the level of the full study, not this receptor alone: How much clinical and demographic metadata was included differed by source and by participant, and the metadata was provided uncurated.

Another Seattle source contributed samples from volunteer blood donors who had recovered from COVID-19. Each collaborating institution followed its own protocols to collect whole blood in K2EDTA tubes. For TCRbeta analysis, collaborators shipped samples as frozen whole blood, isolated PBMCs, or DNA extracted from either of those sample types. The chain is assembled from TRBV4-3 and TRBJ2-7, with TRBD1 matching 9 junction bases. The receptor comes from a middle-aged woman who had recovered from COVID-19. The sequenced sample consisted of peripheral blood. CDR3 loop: CASSQTGTGTYEQYF. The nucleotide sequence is TGCGCCAGCAGCCAGACCGGGACAGGGACCTACGAGCAGTACTTC.